This TCR beta chain came from a study of CD8 T cells in ankylosing spondylitis. Study outcomes and limitations: Blood from ankylosing spondylitis patients appeared to carry a characteristic roughly 8-variant TCR beta motif. Disease-linked clones were found to be CD8+ and relatively rare in peripheral blood.

TCRdb reprocessed the 5' RACE reads with MiXCR, giving one entry per CDR3 protein. This sample yields approximately 400,000 distinct CDR3 sequences, of which 17% are seen a single time; around 0.92% belongs to the top ten. The germline V and J ends were trimmed by 0 bases and 2 bases, with 13 bases remaining between them. Germline V gives CDR1 MGHRA, CDR2 YSYEKL. The CDR3 length is 16 residues. This clonotype was counted a few times. The antigen is not known. This TCR was sampled from a male donor with ankylosing spondylitis. Sequencing used blood, either unsorted or a sorted T cell fraction (not recorded which). V is TRBV4-1 and J is TRBJ2-5, with a possible D match to TRBD2 (5 bases). CDR3 sequence: CASSQEGRGPQETQYF. The CDR3 DNA is TGCGCCAGCAGCCAAGAGGGCCGGGGTCCTCAAGAGACCCAGTACTTC.